This TCR beta chain emerged from a study of blood T cell repertoires in COVID-19. For the study at large: Samples came from the United States, Italy and Spain, spanning acute and convalescent COVID-19. Nucleic acid was either cDNA or gDNA, and it came from T cells, B-cell-depleted T cells, or PBMCs.

The CDR3 loop spans 12 amino acids. The germline V and J ends were trimmed by 2 bases and 3 bases, with 5 bases remaining between them. CDR1 MNHEY and CDR2 SMNVEV come from the germline V gene (reference sequence). Study processing details: Reference gene primer amplification gave estimated nucleated cell counts. Using immunoSEQ multiplex PCR, the repertoire was profiled, and TCRdb retains in-frame clones only, with some absent. V and J calls and clone size come straight from that table; D and trimming were deduced from the DNA. The sample has about 200,000 clones; roughly three quarters are singletons. Enrolled during active infection, Seattle patients were then followed longitudinally.

Sequenced sample: peripheral blood. The TCR originated in a woman in her thirties or forties with COVID-19, enrolled during active disease. V and J are TRBV27 and TRBJ2-7; no reliable D call. CDR3 DNA sequence: TGTGCCAGCAGTTTAGGCGGCTACGAGCAGTACTTC. Translated: CASSLGGYEQYF.